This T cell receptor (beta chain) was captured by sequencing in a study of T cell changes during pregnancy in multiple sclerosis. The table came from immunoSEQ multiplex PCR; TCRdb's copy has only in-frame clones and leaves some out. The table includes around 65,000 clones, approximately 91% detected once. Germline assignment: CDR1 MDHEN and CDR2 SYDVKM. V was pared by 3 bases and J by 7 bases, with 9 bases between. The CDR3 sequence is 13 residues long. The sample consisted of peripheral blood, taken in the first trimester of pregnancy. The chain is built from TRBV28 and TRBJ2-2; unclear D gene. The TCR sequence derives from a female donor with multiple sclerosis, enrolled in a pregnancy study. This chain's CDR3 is CASSFPRDGELFF. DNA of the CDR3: TGTGCCAGCAGTTTCCCCCGCGACGGGGAGCTGTTTTTT.